The clone carrying this T cell receptor (beta chain) was detected a few times. This entry is derived from a study of identical twins. J lost 3 bases, V lost 5 bases, and 9 bases had no gene match. The CDR3 length is 16 residues. The germline V gene has CDR1 SGHDT and CDR2 YYEEEE. From the 5' RACE reads, TCRdb called clonotypes with MiXCR, one entry per CDR3 protein. The sample shows hundreds of thousands of distinct CDR3 sequences, approximately 25% of them seen only once. The sample also formed part of further work on T cells expressing NK-cell markers.

The chain couples TRBV5-6 to TRBJ2-1; 9 bases are shared with TRBD2. The TCR was taken from a young woman in good health. The sequencing sample was made of CD4+ T cells sorted from blood. CDR3: CASSSPGLADYNEQFF. In nucleotides, the CDR3 is TGTGCCAGCAGTTCTCCGGGACTAGCAGACTACAATGAGCAGTTCTTC. Using reference TRBV5-6 and TRBJ2-1 for the parts outside the CDR3, the full variable domain is DAGVTQSPTHLIKTRGQQVTLRCSPKSGHDTVSWYQQALGQGPQFIFQYYEEEERQRGNFPDRFSGHQFPNYSSELNVNALLLGDSALYLCASSSPGLADYNEQFFGPGTRLTVL.